A selection of T cell receptor beta chains follows, all from one sample in a study of T cell responses to AZD1222 COVID-19 vaccine. Some clones are missing from TCRdb's copy, which holds only in-frame ones; the method was immunoSEQ multiplex PCR. Of under 200,000 clones listed, approximately 93% were seen once; the top ten hold around 4.3%. The material was peripheral blood, obtained on day 0 of AZD1222 vaccination. All receptors derive from an adult in good health. Both conserved end residues are part of each CDR3.

v_call: TRBV27; j_call: TRBJ2-3; cdr3_aa: CASSSNNRASDTQYF
v_call: TRBV19; j_call: TRBJ2-7; cdr3_aa: CASSIGQGSTYEQYF
v_call: TRBV5-5; j_call: TRBJ2-2; cdr3_aa: CASSADGHNTGELFF
v_call: TRBV7-9; j_call: TRBJ1-3; cdr3_aa: CASSPKVGTAGNTIYF
v_call: TRBV5-1; j_call: TRBJ1-1; cdr3_aa: CASSLHGQGLGTEAFF
v_call: TRBV19; j_call: TRBJ2-7; cdr3_aa: CASSTGTGVSAYEQYF
v_call: TRBV19; j_call: TRBJ1-1; cdr3_aa: CASSIFFLGGSNTEAFF
v_call: TRBV4-1; j_call: TRBJ2-7; cdr3_aa: CASSQTVGTGSYEQYF
v_call: TRBV5-1; j_call: TRBJ1-6; cdr3_aa: CASSSSLTSFNSPLHF
v_call: TRBV7-9; j_call: TRBJ1-4; cdr3_aa: CASSSWTGGRPNEKLFF
v_call: TRBV6-5; j_call: TRBJ1-3; cdr3_aa: CASSYSERSSGNTIYF
v_call: TRBV19; j_call: TRBJ2-5; cdr3_aa: CASSVNLHETQYF
v_call: TRBV27; j_call: TRBJ1-1; cdr3_aa: CASSFHEAISEAFF
v_call: TRBV19; j_call: TRBJ1-3; cdr3_aa: CASSTRNTIYF
v_call: TRBV6-5; j_call: TRBJ1-3; cdr3_aa: CASSEDRGQYTIYF
v_call: TRBV3-1/TRBV3-2; j_call: TRBJ2-7; cdr3_aa: CASSQEQGSSYEQYF
v_call: TRBV30; j_call: TRBJ1-6; cdr3_aa: CAWSVSGVGSPLHF
v_call: TRBV2; j_call: TRBJ2-7; cdr3_aa: CASRFTDTSAYEQYF
v_call: TRBV4-1; j_call: TRBJ2-1; cdr3_aa: CASSQDAGDLQYNEQFF
v_call: TRBV13; j_call: TRBJ1-3; cdr3_aa: CASSSGTGGKANTIYF
v_call: TRBV2; j_call: TRBJ1-3; cdr3_aa: CASSAGQGFYSGNTIYF
v_call: TRBV5-1; j_call: TRBJ2-2; cdr3_aa: CASSLTGAVDTGELFF
v_call: TRBV28; j_call: TRBJ1-5; cdr3_aa: CASSGAGTGSQPQHF
v_call: TRBV5-1; j_call: TRBJ2-2; cdr3_aa: CASSLDGSGTGELFF
v_call: TRBV27; j_call: TRBJ2-2; cdr3_aa: CASSLSLNTGELFF
v_call: TRBV5-4; j_call: TRBJ2-2; cdr3_aa: CASSVGLADNTGELFF
v_call: TRBV11-3; j_call: TRBJ2-5; cdr3_aa: CASSPPGRVETQYF
v_call: TRBV19; j_call: TRBJ2-1; cdr3_aa: CASKGHEQFF
v_call: TRBV5-1; j_call: TRBJ1-3; cdr3_aa: CASSLDRGVSSGNTIYF
v_call: TRBV5-5; j_call: TRBJ1-1; cdr3_aa: CASSLGRWGTEAFF
v_call: TRBV4-2; j_call: TRBJ2-1; cdr3_aa: CASSQARLGSEQFF
v_call: TRBV14; j_call: TRBJ2-3; cdr3_aa: CASSPPVLVGLSDTQYF
v_call: TRBV2; j_call: TRBJ1-1; cdr3_aa: CASSAQGANTEAFF
v_call: TRBV7-9; j_call: TRBJ1-5; cdr3_aa: CASSLATGSNQPQHF
v_call: TRBV5-1; j_call: TRBJ1-3; cdr3_aa: CASSPLPAGGGSGNTIYF
v_call: TRBV18; j_call: TRBJ1-2; cdr3_aa: CASSPFRDSFYGYTF
v_call: TRBV6-1; j_call: TRBJ1-1; cdr3_aa: CASSDHGMNTEAFF
v_call: TRBV5-4; j_call: TRBJ1-2; cdr3_aa: CASSRSGGAWGYTF
v_call: TRBV6-5; j_call: TRBJ2-7; cdr3_aa: CASSYGNRVEQYF
v_call: TRBV5-6; j_call: TRBJ1-3; cdr3_aa: CASRSTGTVGNTIYF
v_call: TRBV7-8; j_call: TRBJ1-3; cdr3_aa: CASSLAGQGLGNTIYF
v_call: TRBV18; j_call: TRBJ1-1; cdr3_aa: CASSPTLGEGEAFF
v_call: TRBV3-1/TRBV3-2; j_call: TRBJ2-1; cdr3_aa: CASSQGTSGAFSYNEQFF
v_call: TRBV28; j_call: TRBJ2-1; cdr3_aa: CASVTSGADEQFF
v_call: TRBV12-3/TRBV12-4; j_call: TRBJ1-2; cdr3_aa: CASSLVGISGYTF
v_call: TRBV5-1; j_call: TRBJ1-2; cdr3_aa: CASSFGQYDYGYTF
v_call: TRBV19; j_call: TRBJ2-1; cdr3_aa: CASSPRTSGGVEQFF
v_call: TRBV27; j_call: TRBJ1-1; cdr3_aa: CASSLWRQGEAFF
v_call: TRBV25-1; j_call: TRBJ2-7; cdr3_aa: CASSGPGQRSYEQYF
v_call: TRBV2; j_call: TRBJ2-3; cdr3_aa: CASREQGITDTQYF
v_call: TRBV29-1; j_call: TRBJ1-1; cdr3_aa: CSVVLSLGTEAFF
v_call: TRBV27; j_call: TRBJ1-1; cdr3_aa: CASSSDLVANTEAFF
v_call: TRBV4-1; j_call: TRBJ2-1; cdr3_aa: CASSLAPRLAGGNNEQFF
v_call: TRBV5-4; j_call: TRBJ2-5; cdr3_aa: CASSLVGQEETQYF
v_call: TRBV12-3/TRBV12-4; j_call: TRBJ1-1; cdr3_aa: CASSFAQRAFF
v_call: TRBV18; j_call: TRBJ2-7; cdr3_aa: CASSPDRYEQYF
v_call: TRBV7-8; j_call: TRBJ1-3; cdr3_aa: CASSLGRWGNTIYF
v_call: TRBV10-1; j_call: TRBJ2-3; cdr3_aa: CASSGTAMGADTQYF
v_call: TRBV4-2; j_call: TRBJ2-5; cdr3_aa: CASSQGAGAGAETQYF
v_call: TRBV27; j_call: TRBJ1-6; cdr3_aa: CASKIPNSPLHF